These T cell receptor beta chains were read from a single sample in a study of blood T cell repertoires in COVID-19. Produced via immunoSEQ multiplex PCR; TCRdb's table is partial and in-frame only. Seen here are fewer than 250,000 clones, roughly 87% observed once, and the top ten hold around 2.6%. Sequencing used PBMCs or T cells enriched from blood (not recorded which). These receptor sequences come from a woman under 40 with acute COVID-19. Each CDR3 is given with its conserved first and last residue. The order of the fields is J gene, V gene, clone size, D gene, CDR3 protein, CDR3 DNA. D genes are given only for firm matches. Clone size is not always given. Where it is, it says once, few, many or a class for expanded clones.

TRBJ2-1 TRBV6-5 . TRBD1 CASTLTGQNNEQFF TGTGCCAGCACCTTAACGGGACAGAACAATGAGCAGTTCTTC
TRBJ1-5 TRBV7-8 . . CASSINRDNNQPQHF TGTGCCAGCAGCATTAACCGGGACAACAATCAGCCCCAGCATTTT
TRBJ1-1 TRBV5-4 . TRBD1 CASSRDRHTEAFF TGTGCCAGCAGCAGGGACAGACACACTGAAGCTTTCTTT
TRBJ1-2 TRBV7-8 . . CASSYRDNYGYTF TGTGCCAGCAGCTACCGGGATAACTATGGCTACACCTTC
TRBJ2-6 TRBV5-1 . . CASSLDRANVLTF TGCGCCAGCAGCTTGGACAGGGCCAACGTCCTGACTTTC
TRBJ1-2 TRBV20-1 . . CSAGRHGYTF TGCAGTGCTGGCCGTCATGGCTACACCTTC
TRBJ1-5 TRBV6-6 . TRBD1 CASSYPDRGSNQPQHF TGTGCCAGCAGTTACCCCGACAGGGGGTCCAATCAGCCCCAGCATTTT
TRBJ1-2 TRBV2 . . CASSENAGAAYGYTF TGTGCCAGCAGTGAAAATGCAGGGGCCGCTTATGGCTACACCTTC
TRBJ1-1 TRBV5-5 . TRBD1 CASSPNRGLNTEAFF TGTGCCAGCAGCCCGAACAGGGGATTGAACACTGAAGCTTTCTTT
TRBJ2-3 TRBV11-2 . . CASSLGGGTDTQYF TGTGCCAGCAGCTTGGGCGGGGGCACAGATACGCAGTATTTT
TRBJ1-1 TRBV19 . TRBD1 CASSPNRGEAFF TGTGCCAGTAGTCCAAACAGGGGTGAAGCTTTCTTT
TRBJ2-1 TRBV7-2 . TRBD2 CASSDGGGAYNEQFF TGTGCCAGCAGCGACGGCGGGGGGGCCTACAATGAGCAGTTCTTC
TRBJ1-2 TRBV20-1 . TRBD1 CSASSTGAMDGYTF TGCAGTGCGAGTTCGACAGGGGCCATGGATGGCTACACCTTC
TRBJ1-4 TRBV19 few . CASRTGFTNEKLFF TGTGCCAGTAGGACAGGTTTCACTAATGAAAAACTGTTTTTT
TRBJ2-5 TRBV7-2 . TRBD2 CASSLLFGGIQETQYF TGTGCCAGCAGCTTACTCTTCGGGGGGATACAAGAGACCCAGTACTTC
TRBJ1-1 TRBV2 . TRBD1 CASSRRTGMNTEAFF TGTGCCAGCAGTCGTCGGACAGGGATGAACACTGAAGCTTTCTTT
TRBJ2-3 TRBV4-3 once TRBD2 CASSQDWTSGVTDTQYF TGCGCCAGCAGCCAAGACTGGACTAGCGGGGTAACAGATACGCAGTATTTT
TRBJ2-7 TRBV6-5 once . CASSYSQFREQYF TGTGCCAGCAGTTACTCCCAATTTCGGGAGCAGTACTTC
TRBJ1-1 TRBV7-9 few TRBD1 CASSSRTGDRNTEAFF TGTGCCAGCAGCTCAAGGACAGGGGATAGGAACACTGAAGCTTTCTTT
TRBJ1-2 TRBV7-8 . TRBD1 CASSLWDRGGGYTF TGTGCCAGCAGCTTATGGGACAGGGGAGGCGGCTACACCTTC
TRBJ2-5 TRBV7-6 . . CASSLAVEETQYF TGTGCCAGCAGCTTAGCAGTAGAAGAGACCCAGTACTTC
TRBJ2-5 TRBV5-4 . . CASSLRQGEETQYF TGTGCCAGCAGCTTGCGACAAGGGGAAGAGACCCAGTACTTC
TRBJ2-1 TRBV7-6 . TRBD1 CASSSGQTYNEQFF TGTGCCAGCAGCTCGGGACAGACCTACAATGAGCAGTTCTTC
TRBJ2-1 TRBV6-2/TRBV6-3 . . CASSYTGPYNEQFF TGTGCCAGCAGTTACACAGGGCCGTACAATGAGCAGTTCTTC
TRBJ2-7 TRBV11-2 . . CASSAYLGGPYEQYF TGTGCCAGCAGCGCCTACCTAGGCGGTCCCTACGAGCAGTACTTC
TRBJ2-7 TRBV5-1 few . CASSPQQVLSYEQYF TGCGCCAGCAGCCCTCAACAGGTCCTCTCCTACGAGCAGTACTTC
TRBJ1-4 TRBV7-6 . . CASSLLNRLIDGATNEKLFF TGTGCCAGCAGCTTATTAAACAGGCTCATAGACGGTGCAACTAATGAAAAACTGTTTTTT
TRBJ2-5 TRBV2 . . CASSGGNVDETQYF TGTGCCAGCAGCGGCGGGAATGTGGATGAGACCCAGTACTTC
TRBJ1-2 TRBV5-1 . . CASSLGLGDYGYTF TGCGCCAGCAGCTTGGGACTAGGCGACTATGGCTACACCTTC
TRBJ1-3 TRBV7-9 once TRBD1 CASSSDRRSGNTIYF TGTGCCAGCAGTTCGGACAGGCGCTCTGGAAACACCATATATTTT